This TCR beta chain was recorded in a study of blood T cell repertoires in COVID-19. Study in general: Acute-phase and convalescent COVID-19 samples originated in the United States, Italy and Spain. In each case, the material was cDNA or gDNA derived from T cells, B-cell-depleted T cells, or PBMCs.

In the source study's methods: Amplification of reference gene primers was used by the study to estimate nucleated cell counts. Profiled with immunoSEQ multiplex PCR; TCRdb holds only in-frame clones, not every one. V, J and clone size are taken as reported in that table, and D and trimming were inferred from the DNA itself. The sample carries roughly 110,000 clones, around nine tenths recorded once. The CDR3 is made up of 12 amino acids. The germline gives CDR1 SQVTM, CDR2 ANQGSEA. Trimming left V 0 bases short and J 7 bases short, with 10 bases between. This TCR derives from a man in his forties or fifties with acute or convalescent COVID-19. Sequenced: peripheral blood. V is TRBV29-1 and J is TRBJ2-7; D ambiguous. Here the CDR3 reads CSVEDTAWEQYF. The CDR3 DNA sequence: TGCAGCGTTGAAGACACAGCCTGGGAGCAGTACTTC.